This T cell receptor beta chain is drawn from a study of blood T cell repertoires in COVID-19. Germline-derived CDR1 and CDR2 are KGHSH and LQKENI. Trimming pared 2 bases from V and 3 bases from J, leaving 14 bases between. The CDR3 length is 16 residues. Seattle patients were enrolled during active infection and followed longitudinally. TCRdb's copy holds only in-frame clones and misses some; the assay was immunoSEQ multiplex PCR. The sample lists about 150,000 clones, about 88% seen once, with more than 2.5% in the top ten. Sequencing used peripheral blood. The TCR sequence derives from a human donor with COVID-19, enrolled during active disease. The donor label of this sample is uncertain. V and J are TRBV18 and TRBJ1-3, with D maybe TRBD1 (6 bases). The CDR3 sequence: CASSPNTGSSGNTIYF. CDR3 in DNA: TGTGCCAGCTCACCAAATACAGGGTCGAGTGGAAACACCATATATTTT.